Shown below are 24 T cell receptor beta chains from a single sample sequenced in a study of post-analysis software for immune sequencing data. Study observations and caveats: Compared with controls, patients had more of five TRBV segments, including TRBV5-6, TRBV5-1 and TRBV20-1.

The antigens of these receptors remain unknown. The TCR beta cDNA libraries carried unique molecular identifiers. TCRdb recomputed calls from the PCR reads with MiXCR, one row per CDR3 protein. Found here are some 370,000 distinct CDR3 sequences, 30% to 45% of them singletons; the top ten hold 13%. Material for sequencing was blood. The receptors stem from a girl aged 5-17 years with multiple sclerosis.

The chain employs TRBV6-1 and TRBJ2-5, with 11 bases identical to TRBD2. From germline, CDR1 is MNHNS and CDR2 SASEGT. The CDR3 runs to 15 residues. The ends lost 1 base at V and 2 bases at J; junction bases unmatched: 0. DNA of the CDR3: TGTGCCAGCAGTGAAGTAGCGGGGGGGCAAGAGACCCAGTACTTC. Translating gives CASSEVAGGQETQYF.

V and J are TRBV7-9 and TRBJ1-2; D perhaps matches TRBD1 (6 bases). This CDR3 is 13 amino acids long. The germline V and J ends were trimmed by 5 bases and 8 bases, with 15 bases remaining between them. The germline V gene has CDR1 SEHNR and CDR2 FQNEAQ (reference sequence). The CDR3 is CASSLQGLVGYTF. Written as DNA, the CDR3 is TGTGCCAGCAGCCTACAGGGCCTCGTGGGCTACACCTTC. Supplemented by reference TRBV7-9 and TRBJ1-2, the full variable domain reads DTGVSQNPRHKITKRGQNVTFRCDPISEHNRLYWYRQTLGQGPEFLTYFQNEAQLEKSRLLSDRFSAERPKGSFSTLEIQRTEQGDSAMYLCASSLQGLVGYTFGSGTRLTVV.

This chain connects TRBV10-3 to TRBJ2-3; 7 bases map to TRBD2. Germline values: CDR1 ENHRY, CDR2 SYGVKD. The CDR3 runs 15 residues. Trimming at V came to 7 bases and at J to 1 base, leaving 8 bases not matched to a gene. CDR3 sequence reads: CAINRRGTRTDTQYF. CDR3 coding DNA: TGTGCCATCAATCGGCGGGGGACGCGCACAGATACGCAGTATTTT.

CDR3 DNA: TGCGCCAGCAGCCAAGACGCAGGCCGAGGGGACACCATATATTTT. Residues: CASSQDAGRGDTIYF. The chain employs TRBV4-3 and TRBJ1-3, with D maybe TRBD1 (5 bases). The V end was cut by 0 bases, the J end by 8 bases, with 14 bases between. From germline, CDR1 is LGHNA and CDR2 YSLEER. The CDR3 has 15 amino acids.

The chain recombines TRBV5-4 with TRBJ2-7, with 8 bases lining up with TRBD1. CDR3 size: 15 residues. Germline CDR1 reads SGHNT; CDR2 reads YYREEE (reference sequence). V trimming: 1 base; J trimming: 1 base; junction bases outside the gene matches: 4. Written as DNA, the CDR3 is TGTGCCAGCAGCTTGCCTGGGGACAGGTCCTACGAGCAGTACTTC. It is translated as CASSLPGDRSYEQYF.

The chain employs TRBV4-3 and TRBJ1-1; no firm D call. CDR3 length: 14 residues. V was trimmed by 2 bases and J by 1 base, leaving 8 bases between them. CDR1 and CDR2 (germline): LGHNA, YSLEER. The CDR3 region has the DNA TGCGCCAGCAGCCAATTTACCGGGAACACTGAAGCTTTCTTT. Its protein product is CASSQFTGNTEAFF.

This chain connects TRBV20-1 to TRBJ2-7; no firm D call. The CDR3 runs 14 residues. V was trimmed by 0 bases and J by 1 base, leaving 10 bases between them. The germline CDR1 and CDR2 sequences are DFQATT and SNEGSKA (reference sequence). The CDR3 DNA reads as TGCAGTGCTAGAGATCTTAAGGAATCCTACGAGCAGTACTTC. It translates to CSARDLKESYEQYF.

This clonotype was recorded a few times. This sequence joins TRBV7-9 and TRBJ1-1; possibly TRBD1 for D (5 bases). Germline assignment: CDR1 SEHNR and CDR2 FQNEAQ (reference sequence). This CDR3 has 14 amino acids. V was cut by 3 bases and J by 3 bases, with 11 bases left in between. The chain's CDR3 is CASSFAGLDTEAFF. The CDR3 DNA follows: TGTGCCAGCAGCTTTGCAGGGTTGGACACTGAAGCTTTCTTT.

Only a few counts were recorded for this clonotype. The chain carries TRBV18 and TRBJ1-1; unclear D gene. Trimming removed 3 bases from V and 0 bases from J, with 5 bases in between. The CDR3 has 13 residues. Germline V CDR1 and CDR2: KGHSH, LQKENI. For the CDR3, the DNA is TGTGCCAGCTCACCGGAGGTGAACACTGAAGCTTTCTTT. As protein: CASSPEVNTEAFF.

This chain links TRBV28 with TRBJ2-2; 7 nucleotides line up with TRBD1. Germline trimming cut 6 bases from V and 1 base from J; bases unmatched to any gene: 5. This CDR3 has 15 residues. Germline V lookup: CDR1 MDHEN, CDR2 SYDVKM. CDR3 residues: CASRRGQVNTGELFF. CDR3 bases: TGTGCCAGCAGAAGAGGACAGGTGAACACCGGGGAGCTGTTTTTT.

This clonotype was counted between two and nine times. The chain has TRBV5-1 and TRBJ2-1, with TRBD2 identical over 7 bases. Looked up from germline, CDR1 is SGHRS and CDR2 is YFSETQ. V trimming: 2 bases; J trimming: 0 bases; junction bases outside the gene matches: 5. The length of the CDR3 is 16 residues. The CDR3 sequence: CASSLGLVSSYNEQFF. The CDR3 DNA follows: TGCGCCAGCAGCTTAGGACTAGTGAGCTCCTACAATGAGCAGTTCTTC.

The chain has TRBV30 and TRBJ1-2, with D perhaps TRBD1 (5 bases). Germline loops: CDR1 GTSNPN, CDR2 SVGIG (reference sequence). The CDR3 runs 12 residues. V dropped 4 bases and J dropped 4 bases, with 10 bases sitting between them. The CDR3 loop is CAWTGNAYGYTF. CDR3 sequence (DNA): TGTGCCTGGACAGGGAATGCCTATGGCTACACCTTC.

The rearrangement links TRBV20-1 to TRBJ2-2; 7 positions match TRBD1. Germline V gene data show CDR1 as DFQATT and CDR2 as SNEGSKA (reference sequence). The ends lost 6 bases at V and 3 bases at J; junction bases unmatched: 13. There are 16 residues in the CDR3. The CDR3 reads CSATRRQGSDTGELFF. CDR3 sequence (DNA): TGCAGTGCCACTAGACGACAGGGAAGCGACACCGGGGAGCTGTTTTTT.

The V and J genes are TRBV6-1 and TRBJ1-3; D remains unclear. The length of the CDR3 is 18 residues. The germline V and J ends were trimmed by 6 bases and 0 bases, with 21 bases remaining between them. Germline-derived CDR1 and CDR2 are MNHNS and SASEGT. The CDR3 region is CASSLGYSPFTSGNTIYF. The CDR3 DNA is TGTGCCAGCAGCCTCGGCTACTCCCCATTCACCTCTGGAAACACCATATATTTT.

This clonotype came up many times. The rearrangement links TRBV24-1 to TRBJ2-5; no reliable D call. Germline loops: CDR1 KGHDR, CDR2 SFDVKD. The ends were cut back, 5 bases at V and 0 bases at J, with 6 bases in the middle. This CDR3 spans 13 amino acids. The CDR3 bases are TGTGCCACCAGTGTTGAGTACCAAGAGACCCAGTACTTC. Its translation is CATSVEYQETQYF.

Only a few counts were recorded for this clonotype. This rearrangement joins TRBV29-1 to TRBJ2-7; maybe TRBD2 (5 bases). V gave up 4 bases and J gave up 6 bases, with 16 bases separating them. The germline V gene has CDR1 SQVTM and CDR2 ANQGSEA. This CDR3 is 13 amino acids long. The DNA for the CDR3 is TGCAGCGTTGGAAGCATAAGGGCGGGCGAGCAGTACTTC. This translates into CSVGSIRAGEQYF.

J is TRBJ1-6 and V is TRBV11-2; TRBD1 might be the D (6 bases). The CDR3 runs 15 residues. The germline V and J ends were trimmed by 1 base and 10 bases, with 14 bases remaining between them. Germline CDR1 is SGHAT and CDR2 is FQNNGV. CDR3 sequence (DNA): TGTGCCAGCAGCTTAGGTCCACAGGGAGGATCACCCCTCCACTTT. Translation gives CASSLGPQGGSPLHF.

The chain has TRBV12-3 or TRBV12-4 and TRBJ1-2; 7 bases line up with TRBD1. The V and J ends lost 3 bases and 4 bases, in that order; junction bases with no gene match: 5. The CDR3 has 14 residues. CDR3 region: CASSLRGQTYGYTF. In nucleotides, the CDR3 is TGTGCCAGCAGTTTGAGGGGACAGACCTATGGCTACACCTTC.

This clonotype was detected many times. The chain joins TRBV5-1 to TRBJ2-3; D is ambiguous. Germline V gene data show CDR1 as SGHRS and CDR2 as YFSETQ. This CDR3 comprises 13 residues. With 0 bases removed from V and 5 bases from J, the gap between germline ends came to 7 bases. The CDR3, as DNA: TGCGCCAGCAGCTTGGCCGGAGAAGATACGCAGTATTTT. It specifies CASSLAGEDTQYF.

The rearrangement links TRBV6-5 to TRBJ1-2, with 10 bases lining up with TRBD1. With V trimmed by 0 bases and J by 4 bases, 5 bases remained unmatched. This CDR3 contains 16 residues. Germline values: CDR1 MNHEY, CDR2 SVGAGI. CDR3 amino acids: CASSYSGTGVSYGYTF. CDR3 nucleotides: TGTGCCAGCAGTTACTCGGGGACAGGGGTTAGCTATGGCTACACCTTC.

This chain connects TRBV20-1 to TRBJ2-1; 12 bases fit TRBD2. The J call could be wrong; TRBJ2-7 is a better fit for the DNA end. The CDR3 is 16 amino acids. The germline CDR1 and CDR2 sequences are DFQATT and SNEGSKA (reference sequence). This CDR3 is CSARDLAGGPNYEQYF. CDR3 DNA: TGCAGTGCTAGAGACCTAGCGGGGGGGCCCAACTACGAGCAGTACTTC.

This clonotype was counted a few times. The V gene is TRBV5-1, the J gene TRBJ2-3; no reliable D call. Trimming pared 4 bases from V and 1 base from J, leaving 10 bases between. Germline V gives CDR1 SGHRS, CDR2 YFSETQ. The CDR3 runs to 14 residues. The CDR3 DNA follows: TGCGCCAGCAGCCGCCGTGGGGGCACAGATACGCAGTATTTT. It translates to CASSRRGGTDTQYF.

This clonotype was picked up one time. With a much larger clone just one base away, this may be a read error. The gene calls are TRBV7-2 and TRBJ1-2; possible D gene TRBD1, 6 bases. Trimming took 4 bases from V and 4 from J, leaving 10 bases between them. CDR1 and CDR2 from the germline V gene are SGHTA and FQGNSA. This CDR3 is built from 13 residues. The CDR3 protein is CASSSGAGYGYTF. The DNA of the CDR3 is TGTGCCAGCAGCTCGGGGGCAGGCTATGGCTACACCTTC.

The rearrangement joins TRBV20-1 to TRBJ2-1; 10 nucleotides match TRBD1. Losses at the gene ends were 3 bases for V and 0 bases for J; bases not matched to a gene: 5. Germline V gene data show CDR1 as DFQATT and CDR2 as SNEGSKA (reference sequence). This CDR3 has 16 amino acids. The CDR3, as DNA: TGCAGTGCTAGGGGGACAGGGGCACTCTCCTACAATGAGCAGTTCTTC. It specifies CSARGTGALSYNEQFF.